The rows below give T cell receptor beta chains drawn from one sample of a study of T cells in tumors after PD-1 blockade. TCRdb keeps only in-frame clones here, not all; method: immunoSEQ multiplex PCR. The sample lists roughly 48,000 clones, about 85% occurring once. The sample was PBMCs, taken before anti-PD-1 treatment. These receptors were collected from a human donor with basal cell carcinoma. Each CDR3 is given with its conserved first and last residue. The D gene is left open where the match is weak. Where a row states a size, it is once, few, many or the class of an expanded clone; other rows omit it.

clone size,V gene,J gene,D gene,CDR3 DNA,CDR3 protein
NA,TRBV5-1,TRBJ2-5,NA,TGCGCCAGCAGCTTACGGGGCCAAGAGACCCAGTACTTC,CASSLRGQETQYF
NA,TRBV2,TRBJ1-5,NA,TGTGCCAGCAGTGATACGGGGAGCAATCAGCCCCAGCATTTT,CASSDTGSNQPQHF
NA,TRBV10-1,TRBJ2-3,TRBD2,TGCGCCAGCATGCAAGCGGGGGGGCCAACAGATACGCAGTATTTT,CASMQAGGPTDTQYF
NA,TRBV18,TRBJ2-1,NA,TGTGCCAGCTCACCGCCCTCGAGGGCTGAGCAGTTCTTC,CASSPPSRAEQFF
NA,TRBV7-8,TRBJ2-1,NA,TGTGCCAGCAGTCCAGGGGAAGGGCGGTGGTACAATGAGCAGTTCTTC,CASSPGEGRWYNEQFF
NA,TRBV6-6,TRBJ1-1,NA,TGTGCCAGCACCTTCTCGGGGGACACTGAAGCTTTCTTT,CASTFSGDTEAFF
once,TRBV6-4,TRBJ2-1,TRBD1,TGTGCCAGCAGTGATGGGACAGGGGAAGCCTACAATGAGCAGTTCTTC,CASSDGTGEAYNEQFF
NA,TRBV14,TRBJ2-1,NA,TGTGCCAGCAGCCCCGGGGCTTACAATGAGCAGTTCTTC,CASSPGAYNEQFF
NA,TRBV19,TRBJ2-2,NA,TGTGCCAGTAGGAAGACAGGGAACACCGGGGAGCTGTTTTTT,CASRKTGNTGELFF
NA,TRBV19,TRBJ2-7,TRBD1,TGTGCCAGTACAAAGAAAGGGGGCCGGTACGAGCAGTACTTC,CASTKKGGRYEQYF
once,TRBV29-1,TRBJ2-7,NA,TGCAGCGTTGGGGGTCAAACCTACGAGCAGTACTTC,CSVGGQTYEQYF
NA,TRBV7-9,TRBJ1-6,TRBD1,TGTGCCAGCAGACAGGACAGGGGCGGATCACCCCTCCACTTT,CASRQDRGGSPLHF